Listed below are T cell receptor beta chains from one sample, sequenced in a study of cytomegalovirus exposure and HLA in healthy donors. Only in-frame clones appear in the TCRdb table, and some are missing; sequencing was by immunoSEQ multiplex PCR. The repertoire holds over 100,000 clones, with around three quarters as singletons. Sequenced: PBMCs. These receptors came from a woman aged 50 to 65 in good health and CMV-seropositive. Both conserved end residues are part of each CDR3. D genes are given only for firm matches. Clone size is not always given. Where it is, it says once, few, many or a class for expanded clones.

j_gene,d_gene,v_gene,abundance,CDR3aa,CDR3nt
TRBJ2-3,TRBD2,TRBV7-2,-,CASSSSGGPGNTQYF,TGTGCCAGCAGCTCTAGCGGGGGGCCTGGTAATACGCAGTATTTT
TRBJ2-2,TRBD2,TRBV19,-,CASSISPSGSSGELFF,TGTGCCAGTAGTATCTCTCCTAGCGGGAGTTCCGGGGAGCTGTTTTTT
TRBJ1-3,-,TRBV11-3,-,CASSLGPRDTIYF,TGTGCCAGCAGCTTAGGACCGAGGGACACCATATATTTT
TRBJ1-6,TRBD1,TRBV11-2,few,CASSSGQGYNSPLHF,TGTGCCAGCAGCTCCGGACAGGGTTATAATTCACCCCTCCACTTT
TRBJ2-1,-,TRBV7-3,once,CASSADSNDNEQFF,TGTGCCAGCAGCGCCGACAGTAACGACAATGAGCAGTTCTTC
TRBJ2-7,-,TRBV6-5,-,CASSIPQGRLYEQYF,TGTGCCAGCAGTATCCCGCAGGGCCGTCTCTACGAGCAGTACTTC
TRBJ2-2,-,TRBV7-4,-,CASSLVTQQGRDTGELFF,TGTGCCAGCAGCTTAGTCACCCAACAGGGTCGAGATACCGGGGAGCTGTTTTTT
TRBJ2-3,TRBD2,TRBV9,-,CASSVRSGGARGTDTQYF,TGTGCCAGCAGCGTTAGGAGCGGGGGGGCGAGGGGCACAGATACGCAGTATTTT
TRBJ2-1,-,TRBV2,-,CASSGAGTVYNEQFF,TGTGCCAGCAGTGGGGCGGGGACGGTCTACAATGAGCAGTTCTTC
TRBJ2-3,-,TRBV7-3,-,CASSLSPGLWGEVHTDTQYF,TGTGCCAGCAGCTTAAGTCCGGGGTTATGGGGTGAAGTTCACACAGATACGCAGTATTTT
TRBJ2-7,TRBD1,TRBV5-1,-,CASSLTGQAYEQYF,TGCGCCAGCAGCTTAACCGGACAGGCGTACGAGCAGTACTTC
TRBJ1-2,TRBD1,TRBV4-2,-,CASSQERTGGNNYGYTF,TGTGCCAGCAGCCAAGAAAGGACAGGGGGTAATAACTATGGCTACACCTTC
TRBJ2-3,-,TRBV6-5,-,CASSGLNTDTQYF,TGTGCCAGCAGCGGACTGAACACAGATACGCAGTATTTT
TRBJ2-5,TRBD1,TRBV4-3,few,CASSQGVGQGETQYF,TGCGCCAGCAGCCAAGGCGTGGGACAGGGAGAGACCCAGTACTTC